These 9 T cell receptor beta chains were sequenced from one sample in a study of technical replicates of blood from a few donors. Profiling relied on immunoSEQ multiplex PCR, and the TCRdb table lists in-frame clones only, not all of them. The table shows about 70,000 clones, with roughly nine tenths occurring only once. Sequencing was done on a sample of PBMCs. These TCRs come from a human donor in good health. Some clones in this sample may be carry-over from other donors' samples.

This clone was recorded many times. The V call is TRBV7-6, the J call TRBJ2-1; 11 bases line up with TRBD2. The CDR3 contains 15 residues. Losses at the gene ends were 1 base for V and 8 bases for J; bases not matched to a gene: 4. Germline V gives CDR1 SGHVS, CDR2 FNYEAQ. CDR3 sequence (DNA): TGTGCCAGCAGCTTAGTGTATAGCGGGAGGGATGAGCAGTTCTTC. Its protein is CASSLVYSGRDEQFF.

CDR3 protein: CASSAGSGAYNEQFF. CDR3 nucleotide sequence: TGCGCCAGCAGCGCGGGCAGCGGGGCCTACAATGAGCAGTTCTTC. The rearrangement joins TRBV5-1 to TRBJ2-1, with 7 bases fitting TRBD2. V was pared by 4 bases and J by 2 bases, with 6 bases of the junction left unmatched. Germline V gene data show CDR1 as SGHRS and CDR2 as YFSETQ. The CDR3 contains 15 residues.

This sequence joins TRBV9 and TRBJ2-1; 9 nucleotides line up with TRBD2. V was pared by 4 bases and J by 7 bases, with 9 bases of the junction left unmatched. CDR3 length: 15 amino acids. The germline V gene encodes CDR1 SGDLS and CDR2 YYNGEE. The CDR3 coding sequence is TGTGCCAGCAGCCCCCTAGCGGGGAGGTGGAATGAGCAGTTCTTC. Translated, it gives CASSPLAGRWNEQFF.

The genes are TRBV30 and TRBJ1-3, with TRBD1 matching over 8 bases. The CDR3 sequence is 15 residues long. After removal of 1 base from V and 3 bases from J, the junction contained 5 bases not matched to a gene. Germline lookup yields CDR1 GTSNPN and CDR2 SVGIG (reference sequence). The CDR3 nucleotides are TGTGCCTGGAGTGGGTACAGGGGGGTTGGAAACACCATATATTTT. It translates to CAWSGYRGVGNTIYF.

This chain links TRBV19 with TRBJ1-5, with TRBD1 matching 9 bases. The V gene's germline CDR1 is LNHDA and CDR2 SQIVND (reference sequence). Losses at the gene ends were 6 bases for V and 6 bases for J; bases not matched to a gene: 12. The CDR3 length is 16 residues. Written as DNA, the CDR3 is TGTGCCAGTAGGACACCAACGACAGGGGGATTTCAGCCCCAGCATTTT. As protein: CASRTPTTGGFQPQHF.

The V and J genes are TRBV27 and TRBJ2-3; a weak D match, TRBD2 (6 bases). The germline V gene has CDR1 MNHEY and CDR2 SMNVEV (reference sequence). V was clipped by 8 bases and J by 4 bases, with 16 bases between them. The CDR3 length is 14 residues. CDR3 amino acids: CASGGLGWADTQYF. The CDR3 DNA follows: TGTGCCAGCGGGGGACTTGGGTGGGCAGATACGCAGTATTTT.

CDR3 sequence: CASSLAKGTGRGDNYGYTF. The CDR3 DNA follows: TGTGCCAGCAGCTTAGCGAAGGGGACAGGCAGGGGCGACAACTATGGCTACACCTTC. V and J are TRBV7-9 and TRBJ1-2; TRBD1 matches at 8 bases. The CDR3 length is 19 residues. V lost 0 bases and J lost 2; bases outside the gene matches: 14. Germline loops: CDR1 SEHNR, CDR2 FQNEAQ (reference sequence).

This rearrangement joins TRBV4-3 to TRBJ2-7; 7 bases agree with TRBD2. V shed 0 bases and J 5 bases; nucleotides not matched to a gene: 4. The length of the CDR3 is 14 residues. Germline CDR1 LGHNA, CDR2 YSLEER. CDR3 loop: CASSQEGRGDEQYF. The CDR3 nucleotides read TGCGCCAGCAGCCAAGAAGGGAGGGGTGACGAGCAGTACTTC.

This chain connects TRBV4-3 to TRBJ1-1; D is uncertain. The CDR3 totals 15 residues. V lost 0 bases and J lost 5, with 13 bases in between. In germline, CDR1 is LGHNA, CDR2 YSLEER. DNA for the CDR3: TGCGCCAGCAGCCAAGATGGGCGAGTTGGAACTGAAGCTTTCTTT. Translation: CASSQDGRVGTEAFF.